This TCR beta chain was sequenced during a study of T cell repertoires in cytomegalovirus infection. Study-level background: The public TCR beta signatures pointed to both CMV infection and matching HLA type. Study observations and caveats: Across the ex vivo response, the dominant clonotypes were HLA-C-restricted CMV-specific TCR beta clonotypes.

TCRdb recomputed calls from the reads with MiXCR, one row per CDR3 protein. The repertoire includes roughly 230,000 distinct CDR3 sequences, around an eighth of them detected once, and 1.5% to 2% sits in the top ten. V shed 4 bases and J shed 2 bases, with 14 bases lying between them. Looked up from germline, CDR1 is SGHAT and CDR2 is FQNNGV. This CDR3 is built from 15 residues. This clonotype was detected many times. Its antigen is still unknown. Sequences were obtained from PBMCs. The clonotype was recovered from a human donor in good health (CMV status not recorded). Some clones in this sample may be carry-over from other donors' samples. J is TRBJ1-2 and V is TRBV11-2, with D possibly TRBD1 on 5 matching bases. CDR3 nucleotide sequence: TGTGCCAGCAGCTCCGGCAGGGTGGAGAACTATGGCTACACCTTC. As protein: CASSSGRVENYGYTF.